A selection of T cell receptor beta chains follows, all from one sample in a study of blood T cells in healthy people across ages. TCRdb re-analysed the 5' RACE reads in MiXCR, keeping a single row per CDR3 protein. The profile shows around 820,000 distinct CDR3 sequences, 20% to 25% of them singletons. Separately, the same data were catalogued under a study of T cells of mothers and their children.

Sequenced input: blood. The source is a boy between 10 and 17 years old in good health. Both conserved end residues are part of each CDR3. D genes are given only for firm matches. Clone size appears in some rows only: once, few, many, or a class for an expanded clone.

V	J	D	size	CDR3	DNA
TRBV20-1	TRBJ2-1	TRBD2	NA	CSAREWISGRAVSYNEQFF	TGCAGTGCTAGAGAATGGATTAGCGGGAGGGCCGTCTCCTACAATGAGCAGTTCTTC
TRBV5-1	TRBJ2-7	NA	NA	CASSWDTGYEQYF	TGCGCCAGCAGCTGGGACACTGGTTACGAGCAGTACTTC
TRBV4-3	TRBJ1-2	NA	few	CASSQDREANYGYTF	TGCGCCAGCAGCCAAGATCGGGAAGCTAACTATGGCTACACCTTC
TRBV5-6	TRBJ2-2	TRBD1	few	CASSVGQLTNTGELFF	TGTGCCAGCAGCGTGGGACAGCTTACGAACACCGGGGAGCTGTTTTTT
TRBV20-1	TRBJ2-7	NA	few	CSANWDSYEQYF	TGCAGTGCTAACTGGGACTCCTACGAGCAGTACTTC
TRBV20-1	TRBJ1-1	TRBD1	few	CSARDSAGTGRRGGAFF	TGCAGTGCTAGAGATTCTGCAGGGACAGGAAGACGTGGGGGGGCTTTCTTT
TRBV29-1	TRBJ2-5	TRBD2	many	CSVPRASGGGLTETQYF	TGCAGCGTCCCCCGGGCTAGCGGGGGGGGATTAACAGAGACCCAGTACTTC
TRBV29-1	TRBJ2-1	NA	NA	CSVVGTDIYNEQFF	TGCAGCGTTGTAGGGACTGATATCTACAATGAGCAGTTCTTC
TRBV20-1	TRBJ2-4	NA	NA	CSAPKGKNIQYF	TGCAGTGCACCAAAAGGCAAAAACATTCAGTACTTC
TRBV20-1	TRBJ2-1	NA	NA	CSARLAPSSYNEQFF	TGCAGTGCTAGACTAGCGCCCAGCTCCTACAATGAGCAGTTCTTC
TRBV19	TRBJ1-1	NA	NA	CASSSTDHYQDTEAFF	TGTGCCAGTAGTTCCACGGACCATTACCAAGACACTGAAGCTTTCTTT
TRBV7-9	TRBJ2-5	TRBD2	NA	CASSSSPLAGGPETQYF	TGTGCCAGCAGCTCCAGCCCTTTAGCGGGGGGGCCAGAGACCCAGTACTTC
TRBV6-6	TRBJ1-1	NA	few	CASSSHGRDFPEAFF	TGTGCCAGCAGTTCTCACGGCCGAGACTTTCCAGAAGCTTTCTTT
TRBV7-2	TRBJ2-4	NA	few	CASSQNLAKNIQYF	TGTGCCAGCAGCCAAAATCTAGCCAAAAACATTCAGTACTTC
TRBV7-9	TRBJ1-1	TRBD1	few	CASSLVRQGGTEASF	TGTGCCAGCAGCTTAGTACGGCAGGGGGGGACTGAAGCTTCCTTT
TRBV9	TRBJ2-2	NA	NA	CASNRANTGELFF	TGTGCCAGCAACAGGGCAAACACCGGGGAGCTGTTTTTT
TRBV2	TRBJ2-7	NA	NA	CASSEDAGEQYF	TGTGCCAGCAGCGAGGATGCAGGCGAGCAGTACTTC
TRBV11-2	TRBJ2-5	NA	few	CASPGPIQETQYF	TGTGCCAGCCCGGGACCGATACAAGAGACCCAGTACTTC
TRBV27	TRBJ2-5	TRBD2	few	CASSFGIAGQETQYF	TGTGCCAGCAGTTTTGGGATAGCGGGACAAGAGACCCAGTACTTC
TRBV3-1	TRBJ1-5	NA	many	CASSQGGNQPQHF	TGTGCCAGCAGCCAAGGGGGCAATCAGCCCCAGCATTTT
TRBV7-2	TRBJ1-1	TRBD1	few	CASSFLGQANTEAFF	TGTGCCAGCAGCTTTTTGGGACAGGCGAACACTGAAGCTTTCTTT
TRBV7-2	TRBJ2-7	NA	few	CASSFGGLREQYF	TGTGCCAGCAGCTTTGGGGGGCTGCGGGAGCAGTACTTC
TRBV21-1	TRBJ1-2	NA	NA	CASSKARQDGRPNYGYTF	TGTGCCAGCAGCAAAGCGAGACAGGACGGGCGGCCTAACTATGGCTACACCTTC
TRBV20-1	TRBJ2-3	TRBD2	few	CSARAGAAADTQYF	TGCAGTGCTAGGGCGGGAGCCGCCGCAGATACGCAGTATTTT
TRBV11-2	TRBJ2-7	NA	NA	CASSLDQYGSSVYEQYF	TGTGCCAGCAGCTTAGATCAGTACGGCAGCTCAGTCTACGAGCAGTACTTC
TRBV4-2	TRBJ1-1	NA	few	CASSQEVRAGAFF	TGTGCCAGCAGCCAAGAGGTCCGGGCAGGAGCTTTCTTT
TRBV28	TRBJ2-1	NA	NA	CASSSPPNEQFF	TGTGCCAGCAGTTCTCCACCGAATGAGCAGTTCTTC
TRBV12-3/TRBV12-4	TRBJ2-7	NA	NA	CASSRGGTPGPDEQYF	TGTGCCAGCAGCAGGGGGGGGACTCCAGGGCCCGACGAGCAGTACTTC
TRBV5-6	TRBJ1-1	TRBD1	few	CASSPDRGLLTETFF	TGTGCCAGCAGCCCGGACAGGGGGCTTTTGACTGAAACTTTCTTT
TRBV12-3/TRBV12-4	TRBJ2-7	TRBD1	NA	CASRPWTGGYEQYF	TGTGCCAGCAGACCCTGGACAGGGGGGTACGAGCAGTACTTC